The present T cell receptor beta chain was sequenced within a study of preoperative IRX-2 immunotherapy in early breast cancer. V dropped 5 bases and J dropped 9 bases, with 11 bases sitting between them. Germline V gene lookup returns CDR1 MNHEY and CDR2 SVGAGI. The CDR3 runs 12 residues. The method was immunoSEQ multiplex PCR; TCRdb's version includes in-frame clones alone and lacks a portion of them. The sample lists around 13,000 clones, just over 90% occurring once. Treatment described: preoperative locoregional IRX-2 cytokine immunotherapy. Preoperative locoregional IRX-2 cytokine immunotherapy was tested in the phase Ib source study.

This sample was taken from a patient treated with IRX-2 immunotherapy. The V and J genes are TRBV6-5 and TRBJ2-1, with a tentative D call TRBD2 (5 bases). This TCR was sampled from a human donor with breast cancer. CDR3 nucleotide sequence: TGTGCCAGCAGTGTCCCGGGGAGTGAGCAGTTCTTC. Protein sequence: CASSVPGSEQFF.